The 14 T cell receptor beta chains below all came from one sample that was sequenced in a study of shared clonotypes between healthy human individuals. This table comes from immunoSEQ multiplex PCR, and its TCRdb copy is limited to in-frame clones, with some not included. In the table there are over a million clones, more than 95% of which are singletons. What was sequenced was naive CD4+ T cells sorted from blood. The subset was: CD45RA+ positively selected. The receptor source for this set is a man aged 25-40 years in good health.

The rearrangement links TRBV2 to TRBJ2-5; 9 nucleotides align to TRBD1. V lost 9 bases and J lost 1; bases outside the gene matches: 9. The CDR3 loop spans 15 amino acids. Germline CDR1 reads SNHLY; CDR2 reads FYNNEI. The CDR3 loop reads CASLGDRAFQETQYF. The CDR3 DNA reads as TGTGCCAGTTTGGGGGACAGGGCCTTCCAAGAGACCCAGTACTTC.

The rearrangement joins TRBV9 to TRBJ1-5, with D possibly being TRBD1 (5 bases). Deletions cut 0 bases from V and 6 bases from J, with 7 bases between. Germline V gives CDR1 SGDLS, CDR2 YYNGEE. The CDR3 totals 13 residues. DNA for the CDR3: TGTGCCAGCAGCGTAGGGGGGATTCAGCCCCAGCATTTT. Translated, it gives CASSVGGIQPQHF.

CDR3 protein: CASSQQGGISTEAFF. The DNA of the CDR3 is TGTGCCAGTAGCCAACAGGGAGGGATAAGCACTGAAGCTTTCTTT. The chain is built from TRBV19 and TRBJ1-1; maybe TRBD1 (6 bases). Germline-derived CDR1 and CDR2 are LNHDA and SQIVND (reference sequence). The CDR3 is 15 residues long. Trimming removed 6 bases at V and 4 bases at J, with 18 bases between. Full variable domain (remainder filled in from reference TRBV19 and TRBJ1-1): DGGITQSPKYLFRKEGQNVTLSCEQNLNHDAMYWYRQDPGQGLRLIYYSQIVNDFQKGDIAEGYSVSREKKESFPLTVTSAQKNPTAFYLCASSQQGGISTEAFFGQGTRLTVV.

J is TRBJ2-3 and V is TRBV5-4, with 8 bases that match TRBD2. The CDR3 is 15 amino acids. The V gene's germline CDR1 is SGHNT and CDR2 YYREEE (reference sequence). V shed 4 bases, J shed 2 bases, and the junction held 6 bases outside the gene matches. CDR3 region: CASSGLAGPTDTQYF. CDR3 sequence (DNA): TGTGCCAGCAGCGGGCTAGCGGGCCCCACAGATACGCAGTATTTT.

About this clone itself: Other DNA variants within this sample encode the same CDR3. This chain links TRBV5-1 with TRBJ2-7; D remains unclear. CDR3 length equals 11 residues. The V end lost 4 bases, the J end lost 3 bases, and 5 bases lay between the germline ends. Per germline, CDR1 SGHRS and CDR2 YFSETQ. DNA of the CDR3: TGCGCCAGCAGCAACGACTACGAGCAGTACTTC. It translates to CASSNDYEQYF.

The V call is TRBV5-6, the J call TRBJ2-3, with D unresolved. The CDR3 consists of 14 residues. Germline CDR1 SGHDT, CDR2 YYEEEE. V lost 3 bases, J lost 0 bases, and 8 bases lay in between. CDR3 sequence reads: CASSYRLSTDTQYF. The CDR3 nucleotides read TGTGCCAGCAGCTACCGGCTGAGCACAGATACGCAGTATTTT.

The chain joins TRBV28 to TRBJ2-7, with a possible D match to TRBD1 (6 bases). Trimming cost V 8 bases and J 4 bases, with 9 bases left between them. This CDR3 contains 11 residues. CDR1 and CDR2 from the germline V gene are MDHEN and SYDVKM. CDR3 amino acids: CASQGLYEQYF. The CDR3 DNA sequence: TGTGCCAGCCAGGGGCTTTACGAGCAGTACTTC.

The chain links TRBV7-9 to TRBJ2-1; D uncertain. V lost 5 bases and J lost 9, with 11 bases in between. The CDR3 is 12 residues long. The germline V gene has CDR1 SEHNR and CDR2 FQNEAQ (reference sequence). The CDR3 nucleotides read TGTGCCAGCAGCCAACCGAGGCTTGAGCAGTTCTTC. Translating gives CASSQPRLEQFF.

Note on this clone: The conserved closing phenylalanine or tryptophan is absent in this CDR3, likely reflecting a read error. This rearrangement joins TRBV11-2 to TRBJ2-7; 16 bases line up with TRBD2. Germline CDR1 SGHAT, CDR2 FQNNGV. This CDR3 contains 16 residues. The V and J ends lost 7 bases and 1 base, in that order; junction bases with no gene match: 4. CDR3 amino acids: CASTRGLAGGSYEQYL. CDR3 nucleotide sequence: TGTGCCAGCACCCGGGGACTAGCGGGAGGGTCCTACGAGCAGTACCTC.

The count of this clone is one. The chain couples TRBV5-4 to TRBJ2-7, with a tentative D call TRBD1 (6 bases). The CDR3 contains 16 residues. Between the trimmed V and J ends, which lost 0 bases and 4 bases, there was a span of 17 bases. Germline-derived CDR1 and CDR2 are SGHNT and YYREEE (reference sequence). CDR3 nucleotide sequence: TGTGCCAGCAGCTTGGCCGGGAAGGGGGATTGGTACGAGCAGTACTTC. It specifies CASSLAGKGDWYEQYF.

V is TRBV27 and J is TRBJ2-1, with D possibly TRBD1 on 5 matching bases. Trimming cost V 1 base and J 5 bases, with 27 bases left between them. The CDR3 extends over 20 amino acids. Germline CDR1 MNHEY, CDR2 SMNVEV (reference sequence). CDR3 sequence: CASSLLRSRGLGKGHNEQFF. In DNA form, the CDR3 reads TGTGCCAGCAGTTTATTGAGATCCCGCGGTCTAGGGAAGGGGCACAATGAGCAGTTCTTC.

This clone was seen once. The J gene is TRBJ2-3, the V gene TRBV28; TRBD1 agrees at 8 bases. The CDR3 totals 18 residues. J was trimmed by 0 bases and V by 5 bases; bases with no gene match: 13. Germline values: CDR1 MDHEN, CDR2 SYDVKM. CDR3 sequence: CASSLYRGTAWSTDTQYF. CDR3 coding DNA: TGTGCCAGCAGTCTTTACAGGGGGACCGCCTGGAGCACAGATACGCAGTATTTT.

This chain links TRBV6-5 with TRBJ2-7; 13 bases map to TRBD2. Germline values: CDR1 MNHEY, CDR2 SVGAGI. The junction had 10 bases not matched to a gene; V was cut back by 5 bases and J by 9 bases. CDR3 length: 15 amino acids. The CDR3 nucleotides read TGTGCCAGCAGTACACCGGGACTAGCGGGAATGGGGCAGTACTTC. Its protein is CASSTPGLAGMGQYF.

The chain employs TRBV9 and TRBJ2-5, with 9 bases that match TRBD1. V trimming: 7 bases; J trimming: 5 bases; junction bases outside the gene matches: 15. Germline CDR1 and CDR2: SGDLS and YYNGEE. The CDR3 consists of 16 residues. DNA for the CDR3: TGTGCCAGCGAGAACAGGGGGCTACGGGTACGGGAGACCCAGTACTTC. Translation gives CASENRGLRVRETQYF.